This entry is about one T cell receptor beta chain. Its antigen is still unknown. Within one base of it there is no much larger clone, and no base qualities were kept. This specimen's time point label, interpreted: 4 weeks on oral tofacitinib. The sample's treatment or condition label is to be understood as: oral pan-JAK inhibitor, 5-10 mg twice daily. From alopecia areata patients, peripheral blood was collected along with lesional scalp punch biopsies. PBMCs were isolated by density centrifugation and stained for CD3, CD4 and CD8, after which CD4+ and CD8+ T cells were sorted on a FACSAria. CDR3 length: 15 amino acids, cysteine to phenylalanine. Of the read, only the CDR3 DNA is kept; its 45 bases are in frame from base 1. The junction shows trimming of 0 bases on V and 2 bases on J, and the gene matches do not reach 4 bases of it. The germline V gene supplies CDR1 ENHRY and CDR2 SYGVKD. The library was prepared using the immunoSEQ multiplex PCR assay. To provide template for TCR sequencing, every sample had RNA extracted and reverse transcribed into cDNA. SuperScript III was used to make first-strand cDNA, primed with a 2:1 mix of oligo-dT and random hexamers. A synthetic immune receptor repertoire was used to measure amplification bias, and any remaining bias was corrected computationally. Under the source paper's analysis protocol: Raw reads were preprocessed for error removal, and CDR3 was defined according to IMGT conventions as running from the conserved cysteine to phenylalanine. Clonality was computed by normalizing Shannon entropy by log2 of the number of productive unique TCRs and subtracting the result from 1. Whether each scalp clone was CD4 or CD8 was inferred by checking scalp TCRbeta sequences against the CD4 and CD8 repertoires from sorted blood. What TCRdb holds here is the immuneACCESS table cut down to in-frame rearrangements. Part of the clones is not present; checked against another copy, under half of the missing clones reflect an unresolved V gene, and the others are unexplained. D and trimming come from the DNA, and the V and J calls and clone size come from that table. This sample has over 100,000 clones in its table, and 50% to 55% of those were observed once. Approximately 0.5% of the sample is held by the ten biggest clonotypes.

The data were taken from a study of CD8+ T cells in alopecia areata (dated by TCRdb to the late 2010s). Study-level background: Treated patients were enrolled in an open-label pilot trial of oral tofacitinib, 5 to 10 mg twice daily, for moderate-to-severe alopecia areata. Clonality in the scalp was compared among normal scalp (n=4), patchy alopecia areata scalp (n=8), and alopecia totalis/universalis scalp (n=8). Biopsies were taken from tofacitinib-treated patients at baseline and again at 4 and 24 weeks into treatment, and several of those patients also had a later scalp biopsy. Tofacitinib was given for 6 to 18 months, followed by 6 months of follow-up off drug to assess delayed response and recurrence. In both human patients and the C3H/HeJ mouse model, the study applied high-throughput TCRbeta sequencing to look at T cell clonal expansion in alopecia areata. The SALT score, which quantifies the percentage of affected scalp surface area, was used to measure disease severity in treated patients. RNA came from the PAXgene miRNA kit for fixed scalp, the miRNeasy kit for PBMCs, and the RNeasy kit for mouse skin. Amplification of TCRbeta CDR3 regions was done by immunoSEQ multiplex PCR using 35 Vbeta forward primers and 13 Jbeta reverse primers. Human TCRbeta sequencing covered scalp tissue and sorted CD4+ and CD8+ peripheral blood T cells from patchy and totalis/universalis alopecia areata patients and healthy controls. Findings and caveats that apply to the study as a whole: Lesional scalp, especially in alopecia totalis/universalis, showed higher clonality and more expanded CD8+ clones than normal scalp, suggesting antigenic drive. Unlike mouse skin, which is dominated by gammadelta T cells, normal human skin has resident alphabeta T cells that are also sequenced, and this complicates analysis of the scalp TCR repertoire. Many expanded lesional clones were found to persist in scalp and blood during tofacitinib treatment, and relapse after treatment cessation may be partly explained by this persistence. TCR sequences shared between patients were less clear than in mice, possibly partly because of HLA diversity in the patient population. Because the treated cohort was small and had only one nonresponder, larger studies are needed to examine links between baseline CD8+ expansion and response. Tofacitinib significantly lowered scalp clonality and the number of expanded CD8+ clones among the top 100 scalp clones.

The chain is assembled from TRBV10-3 and TRBJ2-7, with 7 bases in between that match TRBD1. This TCR derives from a human donor with alopecia areata. This sample comprised CD4+ T cells sorted from blood, obtained at week 4, from a patient treated with tofacitinib. The CDR3 sequence is CAISESPTGTYEQYF. The sequenced DNA: TGTGCCATCAGTGAGTCCCCGACAGGGACCTACGAGCAGTACTTC.